The next 9 T cell receptor beta chains were all read from a single sample in a study of cytomegalovirus exposure and HLA in healthy donors. It was with 60 Vbeta and 13 Jbeta primers that the PCR ran. Method: immunoSEQ multiplex PCR; TCRdb's copy keeps in-frame clones and lacks some. The sample shows some 93,000 clones, 78% of them seen only once. The sample consisted of PBMCs. Receptor source: a woman between 40 and 50 years old in good health and CMV-seronegative.

The rearrangement uses TRBV6-1 and TRBJ1-5; TRBD1 aligns across 7 bases. J gave up 3 bases and V 10 bases, and 9 bases lay outside the gene matches. The CDR3 has 14 amino acids. From germline, CDR1 is MNHNS and CDR2 SASEGT. This CDR3 is CATSPGQLNQPQHF. The CDR3 DNA sequence: TGTGCCACCTCTCCGGGACAGCTCAATCAGCCCCAGCATTTT.

This rearrangement joins TRBV5-1 to TRBJ2-3, with TRBD2 matching 12 bases. This CDR3 comprises 18 residues. Germline values: CDR1 SGHRS, CDR2 YFSETQ. The trim removed 4 bases at V and 5 bases at J, leaving 14 bases unmatched. Here the CDR3 reads CASSRRLAGVNVRDTQYF. The CDR3 DNA is TGCGCCAGCAGCCGGAGACTAGCGGGAGTCAATGTGAGAGATACGCAGTATTTT.

The J gene is TRBJ2-3, the V gene TRBV30; D is unresolved. The CDR3 runs to 15 residues. The ends were cut back, 6 bases at V and 2 bases at J, with 18 bases in the middle. Germline CDR1 is GTSNPN and CDR2 is SVGIG (reference sequence). CDR3 region: CACHFSLLYTDTQYF. The DNA for the CDR3 is TGTGCCTGTCACTTTTCCCTTCTCTACACAGATACGCAGTATTTT.

The CDR3 DNA reads TGTGCCACCAGCAGAACAGGGGTTGCGGACGAGCAGTACTTC. Protein product: CATSRTGVADEQYF. The rearrangement joins TRBV15 to TRBJ2-7; 7 nucleotides line up with TRBD1. Germline assignment: CDR1 LNHNV and CDR2 YYDKDF (reference sequence). This CDR3 is built from 14 residues. Germline trimming cut 2 bases from V and 5 bases from J; bases unmatched to any gene: 6.

The chain carries TRBV6-1 and TRBJ2-1; TRBD2 agrees at 11 bases. This CDR3 region has 16 residues. Germline CDR1 MNHNS, CDR2 SASEGT. Trimming cost V 4 bases and J 7 bases; bases outside gene matches: 9. For the CDR3, the DNA is TGTGCCAGCAGTGTTTCTACTAGCGGGAGAGGGAATGAGCAGTTCTTC. Its protein is CASSVSTSGRGNEQFF.

The chain links TRBV27 to TRBJ2-5; 8 positions agree with TRBD1. The CDR3 spans 14 residues. Per the germline V gene, CDR1 is MNHEY and CDR2 is SMNVEV (reference sequence). V shed 5 bases, J shed 7 bases, and the junction held 9 bases outside the gene matches. CDR3 bases: TGTGCCAGCAGTCAGACAGGGGCTCACGTGACCCAGTACTTC. Its protein is CASSQTGAHVTQYF.

This clone was detected only once. The chain carries TRBV28 and TRBJ1-5, with 8 bases identical to TRBD1. V shed 5 bases and J 7 bases; nucleotides not matched to a gene: 7. The CDR3 runs to 14 residues. Germline values: CDR1 MDHEN, CDR2 SYDVKM. The CDR3 loop is CASSPGTGWQPQHF. For the CDR3, the DNA is TGTGCCAGCAGTCCGGGGACAGGTTGGCAGCCCCAGCATTTT. Supplemented by reference TRBV28 and TRBJ1-5, the full variable domain reads DVKVTQSSRYLVKRTGEKVFLECVQDMDHENMFWYRQDPGLGLRLIYFSYDVKMKEKGDIPEGYSVSREKKERFSLILESASTNQTSMYLCASSPGTGWQPQHFGDGTRLSIL.

The V and J genes are TRBV19 and TRBJ2-1, with D unclear. The germline gives CDR1 LNHDA, CDR2 SQIVND (reference sequence). Trimming cost V 3 bases and J 0 bases, with 9 bases left between them. CDR3 length: 15 amino acids. CDR3 nucleotides: TGTGCCAGTAGTATTTCGAGGAACTCCTACAATGAGCAGTTCTTC. Encoded protein: CASSISRNSYNEQFF.

The genes are TRBV29-1 and TRBJ2-7; 7 bases match TRBD1. The CDR3 has 12 residues. Germline lookup yields CDR1 SQVTM and CDR2 ANQGSEA. V lost 4 bases, J lost 3 bases, and 3 bases stayed unmatched. The DNA of the CDR3 is TGCAGCGTTGGGGGACAGAGCTACGAGCAGTACTTC. Translated, it gives CSVGGQSYEQYF.